Each of the 5 T cell receptor beta chains below was sequenced from the same sample in a study of cytomegalovirus exposure and HLA in healthy donors. PCR primers comprised 60 Vbeta and 13 Jbeta primers. Data came from immunoSEQ multiplex PCR; TCRdb stores just in-frame clones and leaves some out. The data contain approximately 180,000 clones, 70% to 80% of them singletons. What was sequenced was PBMCs. All receptors derive from a woman aged 45-59 years in good health and CMV-seronegative.

The chain combines TRBV19 with TRBJ2-3; D gene ambiguous. The CDR3 is 15 amino acids. Germline loops: CDR1 LNHDA, CDR2 SQIVND (reference sequence). V was pared by 1 base and J by 1 base, with 9 bases between. The CDR3 coding sequence is TGTGCCAGTAGTATAGCCCCCCTTCGCACAGATACGCAGTATTTT. Its translation is CASSIAPLRTDTQYF.

This clone was found once. The chain combines TRBV15 with TRBJ2-5; 10 nucleotides align to TRBD2. The CDR3 runs 17 residues. With 0 bases clipped from V and 5 bases from J, the junction kept 9 bases outside the gene matches. Germline CDR1 LNHNV, CDR2 YYDKDF (reference sequence). The CDR3 sequence is CATSRDRSGGEGETQYF. For the CDR3, the DNA is TGTGCCACCAGCAGAGATCGCAGCGGGGGGGAAGGGGAGACCCAGTACTTC.

This clone was counted a single time. The chain uses TRBV19 and TRBJ1-2; perhaps TRBD1 as D (5 bases). Germline CDR1 reads LNHDA; CDR2 reads SQIVND (reference sequence). Trimming stripped 7 bases from V and 8 bases from J, with 17 bases between. The CDR3 covers 13 residues. The CDR3 DNA is TGTGCCAGTAATTTGTCAGGGAAGGCGGGCTACACCTTC. Protein: CASNLSGKAGYTF.

The CDR3 region is CASSLARYNEQFF. Written as DNA, the CDR3 is TGTGCCAGCAGCTTAGCCCGCTACAATGAGCAGTTCTTC. The chain combines TRBV7-9 with TRBJ2-1; D ambiguous. V was shortened by 0 bases and J by 3 bases, with 3 bases between the two germline ends. Germline CDR1 is SEHNR and CDR2 is FQNEAQ (reference sequence). The CDR3 has 13 amino acids. Filled out from reference TRBV7-9 and TRBJ2-1, the complete variable domain reads DTGVSQNPRHKITKRGQNVTFRCDPISEHNRLYWYRQTLGQGPEFLTYFQNEAQLEKSRLLSDRFSAERPKGSFSTLEIQRTEQGDSAMYLCASSLARYNEQFFGPGTRLTVL.

The CDR3 sequence is CASRGGQGVRNPKDYGYTF. The CDR3 coding sequence is TGTGCCAGCAGGGGTGGACAGGGGGTCAGAAATCCAAAGGACTATGGCTACACCTTC. The chain employs TRBV2 and TRBJ1-2, with 10 positions matching TRBD1. Germline CDR1 SNHLY, CDR2 FYNNEI. This CDR3 region has 19 residues. V lost 6 bases, J lost 3 bases, and 19 bases stayed unmatched.